This is a list of T cell receptor beta chains from one sample in a study of cytomegalovirus exposure and HLA in healthy donors. This table comes from immunoSEQ multiplex PCR, and its TCRdb copy is limited to in-frame clones, with some not included. The sample lists under 170,000 clones, about three fifths occurring once. Sequences were obtained from PBMCs. The receptors here all came from a woman aged 60-75 years in good health and CMV-seropositive. Each CDR3 is given with its conserved first and last residue. Fields, in order: D gene, V gene, clone size, J gene, CDR3 length, CDR3 protein, CDR3 DNA. A D gene is named only where the DNA matches it firmly. Rows give clone size only sometimes, using once, few, many, or a class for an expanded clone.

D: TRBD1
V: TRBV7-2
size: few
J: TRBJ1-1
length: 15
CDR3: CASSVKTGGNTEAFF
DNA: TGTGCCAGCAGCGTGAAGACAGGGGGCAACACTGAAGCTTTCTTT

D: -
V: TRBV29-1
size: -
J: TRBJ2-1
length: 13
CDR3: CSVDAQAYNEQFF
DNA: TGCAGCGTTGACGCCCAGGCCTACAATGAGCAGTTCTTC

D: -
V: TRBV2
size: -
J: TRBJ2-7
length: 12
CDR3: CASSHSSYEQYF
DNA: TGTGCATCGTCCCACAGCTCCTACGAGCAGTACTTC

D: TRBD2
V: TRBV19
size: -
J: TRBJ2-4
length: 15
CDR3: CASGALAGAKNIQYF
DNA: TGTGCCAGTGGGGCCCTAGCGGGAGCCAAAAACATTCAGTACTTC

D: -
V: TRBV7-2
size: -
J: TRBJ2-5
length: 14
CDR3: CASSSRRNGETQYF
DNA: TGTGCCAGCAGCTCCAGGAGGAACGGGGAGACCCAGTACTTC

D: -
V: TRBV30
size: -
J: TRBJ1-3
length: 14
CDR3: CAWSQAGDGNTIYF
DNA: TGTGCCTGGAGTCAGGCGGGCGATGGAAACACCATATATTTT

D: -
V: TRBV18
size: -
J: TRBJ1-2
length: 17
CDR3: CASSLQEPPSLNYGYTF
DNA: TGTGCCAGCTCACTCCAGGAACCGCCTAGCCTTAACTATGGCTACACCTTC

D: -
V: TRBV15
size: -
J: TRBJ1-2
length: 13
CDR3: CATSRGGEGGYTF
DNA: TGTGCCACCAGCAGAGGGGGGGAAGGGGGCTACACCTTC

D: -
V: TRBV5-1
size: -
J: TRBJ1-2
length: 14
CDR3: CASSLAAGQDGYTF
DNA: TGCGCCAGCAGCTTGGCAGCTGGGCAGGATGGCTACACCTTC

D: -
V: TRBV5-4
size: -
J: TRBJ2-7
length: 14
CDR3: CASSLKQGNYEQYF
DNA: TGTGCCAGCAGCTTGAAGCAGGGAAACTACGAGCAGTACTTC

D: TRBD2
V: TRBV10-3
size: -
J: TRBJ2-7
length: 17
CDR3: CAISDQTSGRELWEQYF
DNA: TGTGCCATCAGTGACCAGACTAGCGGGAGGGAACTATGGGAGCAGTACTTC

D: TRBD1
V: TRBV30
size: few
J: TRBJ2-7
length: 15
CDR3: CAWSLPGQGAHEQYF
DNA: TGTGCCTGGAGTCTCCCGGGACAGGGGGCCCACGAGCAGTACTTC

D: -
V: TRBV5-1
size: -
J: TRBJ2-1
length: 13
CDR3: CASSLGTPNEQFF
DNA: TGCGCCAGCAGCTTGGGGACTCCTAATGAGCAGTTCTTC

D: TRBD1
V: TRBV28
size: -
J: TRBJ1-1
length: 14
CDR3: CASTPTQGAAEAFF
DNA: TGTGCCAGCACCCCTACGCAGGGGGCTGCTGAAGCTTTCTTT

D: -
V: TRBV6-6
size: -
J: TRBJ2-4
length: 14
CDR3: CASTPQGTKNIQYF
DNA: TGTGCCAGCACCCCCCAGGGTACCAAAAACATTCAGTACTTC

D: TRBD1
V: TRBV4-3
size: -
J: TRBJ1-2
length: 15
CDR3: CASSQDFGQGVGYTF
DNA: TGCGCCAGCAGCCAAGATTTTGGACAGGGGGTAGGCTACACCTTC

D: TRBD1
V: TRBV6-6
size: -
J: TRBJ1-2
length: 16
CDR3: CASSPGTGVLKDGYTF
DNA: TGTGCCAGCAGTCCCGGGACAGGGGTCCTTAAGGACGGCTACACCTTC